Shown below are 18 T cell receptor beta chains from a single sample sequenced in a study of blood T cell repertoires in COVID-19. Sequencing used immunoSEQ multiplex PCR; TCRdb keeps in-frame clones, though not all of them. The sample has roughly 160,000 clones, over 80% seen once. Sequenced sample: peripheral blood. These receptors came from an older woman with acute or convalescent COVID-19.

The V call is TRBV18, the J call TRBJ2-5, with TRBD2 identical over 9 bases. J was trimmed by 4 bases and V by 3 bases; bases with no gene match: 15. The CDR3 length is 18 residues. The germline gives CDR1 KGHSH, CDR2 LQKENI. This CDR3 reads CASSPQAQAGGRRETQYF. The DNA for the CDR3 is TGTGCCAGCTCACCCCAGGCACAAGCGGGGGGACGGCGAGAGACCCAGTACTTC.

The V call is TRBV3-1 (or the pseudogene TRBV3-2), the J call TRBJ1-6; TRBD1 matches at 7 bases. V shed 4 bases, J shed 3 bases, and the junction held 3 bases outside the gene matches. The CDR3 is 15 amino acids. Germline V lookup: CDR1 LGHDT, CDR2 YNNKEL (reference sequence). CDR3 bases: TGTGCCAGCAGCCCCCGGGACAGCTATAATTCACCCCTCCACTTT. Protein: CASSPRDSYNSPLHF.

The chain couples TRBV24-1 to TRBJ2-5, with 7 bases identical to TRBD1. Germline V lookup: CDR1 KGHDR, CDR2 SFDVKD. This CDR3 is built from 17 residues. The V and J ends lost 2 bases and 0 bases, in that order; junction bases with no gene match: 8. The CDR3 nucleotides are TGTGCCACCAGTGATTACAACAGGGGTGATTACCAAGAGACCCAGTACTTC. Protein sequence: CATSDYNRGDYQETQYF.

The DNA of the CDR3 is TGCGCCAGCAGCACGGACTTCGGTCCCCTCCACTTT. Its translation is CASSTDFGPLHF. This chain connects TRBV5-1 to TRBJ1-6; D gene ambiguous. CDR1 is SGHRS, CDR2 YFSETQ, per germline. The CDR3 contains 12 residues. V lost 4 bases and J lost 13, with 12 bases in between.

V usage is TRBV6-4 and J usage is TRBJ2-2; D is unclear. V lost 6 bases, J lost 6 bases, and 14 bases lay in between. Per the germline V gene, CDR1 is MRHNA and CDR2 is SNTAGT. The CDR3 is 14 amino acids. CDR3 nucleotide sequence: TGTGCCAGCAGAGAGCCGGGTTTGTCCGGGGAGCTGTTTTTT. Amino acids: CASREPGLSGELFF.

The chain is built from TRBV19 and TRBJ2-7, with D possibly TRBD1 on 5 matching bases. Trimming took 1 base from V and 2 from J, leaving 9 bases between them. This CDR3 spans 14 amino acids. Germline V gene lookup returns CDR1 LNHDA and CDR2 SQIVND (reference sequence). CDR3 protein: CASSIGSGPYEQYF. CDR3 bases: TGTGCCAGTAGTATAGGCTCAGGGCCCTACGAGCAGTACTTC.

The chain carries TRBV3-1 (or the pseudogene TRBV3-2) and TRBJ1-2, with 8 bases matching TRBD1. V shed 4 bases, J shed 4 bases, and the junction held 20 bases outside the gene matches. The germline V gene has CDR1 LGHDT and CDR2 YNNKEL (reference sequence). The CDR3 is made up of 19 amino acids. CDR3 sequence reads: CASSPALGQGAILRYGYTF. The CDR3 DNA is TGTGCCAGCAGCCCCGCATTGGGGCAGGGGGCGATCCTTCGCTATGGCTACACCTTC.

A few counts support this clone. The same CDR3 arises from other DNA sequences in this sample as well. This chain connects TRBV15 to TRBJ1-4; TRBD1 matches 9 bases. Per the germline V gene, CDR1 is LNHNV and CDR2 is YYDKDF (reference sequence). CDR3 length: 15 residues. Trimming removed 1 base from V and 4 bases from J; junction bases left unmatched: 1. This chain's CDR3 is CATSRGTGDNEKLFF. CDR3 in DNA: TGTGCCACCAGCAGAGGGACAGGGGATAATGAAAAACTGTTTTTT.

V is TRBV19 and J is TRBJ2-7, with 8 bases lining up with TRBD2. The germline V gene has CDR1 LNHDA and CDR2 SQIVND (reference sequence). V lost 3 bases and J lost 3; bases outside the gene matches: 7. The CDR3 runs to 15 residues. The CDR3 here is CASSISGTRGYEQYF. In DNA form, the CDR3 reads TGTGCCAGTAGTATCAGTGGGACTAGAGGCTACGAGCAGTACTTC.

CDR3 in amino acids: CASSLSGTGAYEQYF. The DNA for the CDR3 is TGTGCCAGCAGTTTGTCCGGGACAGGGGCGTACGAGCAGTACTTC. V gene TRBV28 combines with J gene TRBJ2-7; 10 nucleotides align to TRBD1. The V and J ends lost 3 bases and 4 bases, in that order; junction bases with no gene match: 6. Germline V gene sequence: CDR1 MDHEN, CDR2 SYDVKM. This CDR3 has 15 residues.

The J gene is TRBJ1-2, the V gene TRBV3-1 (or the pseudogene TRBV3-2); 7 nucleotides agree with TRBD1. J was trimmed by 2 bases and V by 2 bases; bases with no gene match: 8. Looked up from germline, CDR1 is LGHDT and CDR2 is YNNKEL (reference sequence). This CDR3 is built from 16 residues. CDR3 coding DNA: TGTGCCAGCAGCCAATCCGACAGGGCCACCAACTATGGCTACACCTTC. This encodes CASSQSDRATNYGYTF.

This clone appeared once. The chain combines TRBV19 with TRBJ2-4, with 7 bases lining up with TRBD2. Looked up from germline, CDR1 is LNHDA and CDR2 is SQIVND (reference sequence). V shed 3 bases, J shed 9 bases, and the junction held 5 bases outside the gene matches. CDR3 size: 13 residues. CDR3 residues: CASSISPSGIQYF. The CDR3 nucleotides read TGTGCCAGTAGTATCTCCCCTAGCGGCATTCAGTACTTC.

The chain employs TRBV7-3 and TRBJ2-1, with 10 bases identical to TRBD2. This CDR3 is built from 18 residues. V was pared by 0 bases and J by 7 bases, with 12 bases of the junction left unmatched. Germline CDR1 reads SGHTA; CDR2 reads FQGTGA. For the CDR3, the DNA is TGTGCCAGCAGCTTAACGGGGACCCTAGCGGGGGCCGGGAATGAGCAGTTCTTC. Its translation is CASSLTGTLAGAGNEQFF. Based on the CDR3 plus reference TRBV7-3 and TRBJ2-1, the full variable domain is GAGVSQTPSNKVTEKGKYVELRCDPISGHTALYWYRQSLGQGPEFLIYFQGTGAADDSGLPNDRFFAVRPEGSVSTLKIQRTERGDSAVYLCASSLTGTLAGAGNEQFFGPGTRLTVL.

This clone came up once. The chain couples TRBV7-2 to TRBJ2-7; D might be TRBD2 (7 bases). Germline V gene sequence: CDR1 SGHTA, CDR2 FQGNSA. This CDR3 is built from 16 residues. The ends were cut back, 1 base at V and 1 base at J, with 14 bases in the middle. This chain's CDR3 is CASSLVRGGASYEQYF. DNA of the CDR3: TGTGCCAGCAGCTTAGTGAGAGGGGGGGCGTCCTACGAGCAGTACTTC.

The V and J genes are TRBV5-1 and TRBJ2-2; D possibly corresponds to TRBD2 (5 bases). The CDR3 has 16 amino acids. V dropped 1 base and J dropped 4 bases, with 14 bases sitting between them. Germline loops: CDR1 SGHRS, CDR2 YFSETQ. For the CDR3, the DNA is TGCGCCAGCAGCTTGACGACTGTTGGGAGCACCGGGGAGCTGTTTTTT. Residues: CASSLTTVGSTGELFF.

The count of this clone is one. V is TRBV5-6 and J is TRBJ2-6; 8 nucleotides match TRBD2. The CDR3 runs to 16 residues. The J segment lost 0 bases and the V segment lost 3 bases, leaving 2 bases of the junction unmatched. Germline CDR1 reads SGHDT; CDR2 reads YYEEEE. The CDR3 DNA is TGTGCCAGCAGCTGGGGACTAGGCTCTGGGGCCAACGTCCTGACTTTC. It is translated as CASSWGLGSGANVLTF.

The genes are TRBV19 and TRBJ2-1; the match to TRBD2 covers 7 bases. Germline loops: CDR1 LNHDA, CDR2 SQIVND (reference sequence). CDR3 length: 14 residues. With V trimmed by 9 bases and J by 2 bases, 7 bases remained unmatched. The CDR3 nucleotides are TGTGCCAGCTCTGGGAGGGAGACCTACAATGAGCAGTTCTTC. Translated, it gives CASSGRETYNEQFF.

Here the CDR3 reads CASTLSTGEQYF. In DNA form, the CDR3 reads TGTGCCAGCACGCTATCGACTGGCGAGCAGTACTTC. The chain has TRBV2 and TRBJ2-7; D call uncertain. The V and J ends lost 7 bases and 6 bases respectively, with 13 bases between them. This CDR3 contains 12 residues. The germline V gene has CDR1 SNHLY and CDR2 FYNNEI.